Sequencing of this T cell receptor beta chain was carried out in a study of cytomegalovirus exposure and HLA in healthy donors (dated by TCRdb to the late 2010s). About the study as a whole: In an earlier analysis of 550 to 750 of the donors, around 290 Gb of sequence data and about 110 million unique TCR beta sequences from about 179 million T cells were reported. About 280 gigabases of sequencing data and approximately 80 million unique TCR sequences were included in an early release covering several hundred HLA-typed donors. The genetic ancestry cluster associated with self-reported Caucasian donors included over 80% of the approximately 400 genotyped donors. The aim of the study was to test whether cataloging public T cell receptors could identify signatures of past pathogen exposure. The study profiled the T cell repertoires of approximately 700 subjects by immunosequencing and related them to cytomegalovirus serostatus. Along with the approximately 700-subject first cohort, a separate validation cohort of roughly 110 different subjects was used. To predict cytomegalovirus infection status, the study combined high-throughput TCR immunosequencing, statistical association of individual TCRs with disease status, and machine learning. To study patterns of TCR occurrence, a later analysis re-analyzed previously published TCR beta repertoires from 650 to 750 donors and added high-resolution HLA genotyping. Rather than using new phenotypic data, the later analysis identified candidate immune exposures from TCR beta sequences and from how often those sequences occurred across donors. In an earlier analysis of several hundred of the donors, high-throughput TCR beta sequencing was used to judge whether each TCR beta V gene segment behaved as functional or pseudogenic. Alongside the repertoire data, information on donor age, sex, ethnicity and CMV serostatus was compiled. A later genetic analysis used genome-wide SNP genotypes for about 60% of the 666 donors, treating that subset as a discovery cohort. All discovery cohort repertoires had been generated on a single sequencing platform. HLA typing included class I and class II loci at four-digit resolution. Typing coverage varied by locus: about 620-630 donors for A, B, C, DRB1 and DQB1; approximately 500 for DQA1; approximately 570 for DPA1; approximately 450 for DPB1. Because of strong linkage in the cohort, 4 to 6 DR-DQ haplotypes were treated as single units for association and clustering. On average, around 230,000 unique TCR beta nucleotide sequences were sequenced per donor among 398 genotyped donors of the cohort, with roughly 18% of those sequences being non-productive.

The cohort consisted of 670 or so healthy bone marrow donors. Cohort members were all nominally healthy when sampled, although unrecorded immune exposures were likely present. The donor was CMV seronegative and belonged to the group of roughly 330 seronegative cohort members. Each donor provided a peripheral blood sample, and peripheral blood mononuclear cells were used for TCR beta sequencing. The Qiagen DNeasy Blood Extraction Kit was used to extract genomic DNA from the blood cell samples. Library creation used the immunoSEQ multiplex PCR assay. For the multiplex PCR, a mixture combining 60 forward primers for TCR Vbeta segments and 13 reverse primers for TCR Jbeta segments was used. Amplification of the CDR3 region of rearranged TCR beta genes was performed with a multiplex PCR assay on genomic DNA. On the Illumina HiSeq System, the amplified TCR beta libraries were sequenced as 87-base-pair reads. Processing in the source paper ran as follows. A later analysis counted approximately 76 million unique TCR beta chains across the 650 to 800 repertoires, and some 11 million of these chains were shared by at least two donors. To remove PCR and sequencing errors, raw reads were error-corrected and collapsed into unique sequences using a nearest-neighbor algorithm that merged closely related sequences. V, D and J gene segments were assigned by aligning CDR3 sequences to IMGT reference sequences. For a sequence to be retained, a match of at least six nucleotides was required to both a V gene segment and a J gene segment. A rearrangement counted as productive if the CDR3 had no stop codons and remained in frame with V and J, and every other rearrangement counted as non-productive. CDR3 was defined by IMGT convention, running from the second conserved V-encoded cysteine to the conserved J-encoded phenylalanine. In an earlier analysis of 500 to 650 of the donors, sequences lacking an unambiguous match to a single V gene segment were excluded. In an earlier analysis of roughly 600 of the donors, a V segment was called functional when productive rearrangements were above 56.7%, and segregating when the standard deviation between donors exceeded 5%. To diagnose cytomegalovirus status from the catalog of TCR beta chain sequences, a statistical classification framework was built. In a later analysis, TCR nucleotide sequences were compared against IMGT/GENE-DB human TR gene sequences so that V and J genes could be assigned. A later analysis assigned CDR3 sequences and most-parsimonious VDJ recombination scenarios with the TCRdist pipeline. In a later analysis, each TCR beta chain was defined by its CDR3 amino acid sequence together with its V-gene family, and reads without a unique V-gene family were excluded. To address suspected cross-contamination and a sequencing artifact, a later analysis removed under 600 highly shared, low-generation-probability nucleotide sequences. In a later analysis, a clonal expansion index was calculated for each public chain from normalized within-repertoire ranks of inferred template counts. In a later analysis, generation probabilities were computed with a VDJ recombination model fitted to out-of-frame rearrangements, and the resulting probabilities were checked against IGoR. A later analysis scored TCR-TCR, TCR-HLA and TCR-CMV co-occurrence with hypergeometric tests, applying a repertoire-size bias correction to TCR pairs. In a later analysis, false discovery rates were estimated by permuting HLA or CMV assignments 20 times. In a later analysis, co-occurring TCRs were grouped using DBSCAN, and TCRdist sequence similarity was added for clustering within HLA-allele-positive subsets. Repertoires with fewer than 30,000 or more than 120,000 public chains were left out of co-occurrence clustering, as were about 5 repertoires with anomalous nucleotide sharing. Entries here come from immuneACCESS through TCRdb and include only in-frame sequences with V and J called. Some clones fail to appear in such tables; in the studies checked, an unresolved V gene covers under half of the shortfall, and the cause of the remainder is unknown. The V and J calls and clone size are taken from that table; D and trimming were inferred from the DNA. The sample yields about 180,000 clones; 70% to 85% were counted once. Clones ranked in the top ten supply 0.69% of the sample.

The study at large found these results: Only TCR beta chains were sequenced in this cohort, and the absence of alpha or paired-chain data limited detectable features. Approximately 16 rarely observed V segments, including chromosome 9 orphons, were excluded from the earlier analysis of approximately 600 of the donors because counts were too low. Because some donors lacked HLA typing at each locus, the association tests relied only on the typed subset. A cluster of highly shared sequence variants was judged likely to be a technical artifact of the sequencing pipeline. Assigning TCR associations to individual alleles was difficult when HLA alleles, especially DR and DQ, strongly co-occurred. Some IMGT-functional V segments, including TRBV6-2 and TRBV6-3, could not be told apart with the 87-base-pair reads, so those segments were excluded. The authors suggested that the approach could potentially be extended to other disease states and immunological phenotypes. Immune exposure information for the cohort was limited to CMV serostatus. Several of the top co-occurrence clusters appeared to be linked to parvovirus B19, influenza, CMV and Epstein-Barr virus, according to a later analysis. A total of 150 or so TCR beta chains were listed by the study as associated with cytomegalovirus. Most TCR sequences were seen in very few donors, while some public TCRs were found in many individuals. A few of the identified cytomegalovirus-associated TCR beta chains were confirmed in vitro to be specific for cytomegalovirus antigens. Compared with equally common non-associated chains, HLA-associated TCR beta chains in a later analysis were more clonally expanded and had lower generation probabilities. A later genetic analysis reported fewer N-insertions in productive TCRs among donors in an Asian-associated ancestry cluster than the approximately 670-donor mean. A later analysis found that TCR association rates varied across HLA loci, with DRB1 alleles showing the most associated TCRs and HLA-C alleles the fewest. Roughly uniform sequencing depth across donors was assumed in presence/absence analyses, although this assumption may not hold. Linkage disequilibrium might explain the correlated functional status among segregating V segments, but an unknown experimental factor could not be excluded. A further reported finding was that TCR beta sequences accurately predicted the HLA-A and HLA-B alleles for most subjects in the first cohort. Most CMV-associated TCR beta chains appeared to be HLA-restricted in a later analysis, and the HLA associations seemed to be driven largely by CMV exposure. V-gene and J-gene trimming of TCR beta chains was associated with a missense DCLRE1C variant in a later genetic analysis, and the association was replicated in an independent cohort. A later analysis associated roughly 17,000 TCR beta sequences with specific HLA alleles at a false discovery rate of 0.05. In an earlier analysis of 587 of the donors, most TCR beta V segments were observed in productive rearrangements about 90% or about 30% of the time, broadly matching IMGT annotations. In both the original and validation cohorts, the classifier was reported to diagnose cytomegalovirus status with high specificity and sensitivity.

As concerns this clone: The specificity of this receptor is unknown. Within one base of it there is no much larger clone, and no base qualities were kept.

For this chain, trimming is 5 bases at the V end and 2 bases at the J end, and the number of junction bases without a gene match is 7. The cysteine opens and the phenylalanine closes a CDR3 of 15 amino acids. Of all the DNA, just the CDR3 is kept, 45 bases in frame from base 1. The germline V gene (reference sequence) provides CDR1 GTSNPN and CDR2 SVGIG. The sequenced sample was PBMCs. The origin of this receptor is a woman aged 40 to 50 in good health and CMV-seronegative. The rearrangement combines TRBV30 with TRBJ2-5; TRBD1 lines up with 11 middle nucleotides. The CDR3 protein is CAWALGTGGQETQYF. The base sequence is TGTGCCTGGGCTTTGGGGACAGGGGGGCAAGAGACCCAGTACTTC.